This T cell receptor (beta chain) comes out of a study of blood T cell repertoires in COVID-19 (dated by TCRdb to about 2020). Looking at the study overall: The collaborator samples originated in the United States, Italy and Spain and spanned the acute and convalescent phases of COVID-19. The prospective study material was composed of cDNA or gDNA derived from T cells, B-cell-depleted T cells, or PBMCs. Subjects who had been exposed to COVID-19, were actively infected with it, or had recovered from it provided the deeply sampled blood TCRbeta repertoires that made up the dataset. A freely available public database, intended as a resource for researchers studying the immune response to SARS-CoV-2, is where the repertoires were released. The samples were drawn from two sources: the first 160 participants of the ongoing ImmuneRACE study, and 1,254 subjects contributed by 6 global collaborators. Sample metadata almost always included a de-identified subject ID, COVID-19 status, age in years and sex. Where available, HLA class I and class II types were obtained from metadata supplied by the sample provider rather than from assay-based typing. Beyond this particular receptor, the publication reports: The amount of clinical and demographic metadata varied by source and participant and was provided uncurated.

TCRbeta CDR3 regions were amplified from genomic DNA using the immunoSEQ Assay, a bias-controlled multiplex PCR. In the authors' own workflow: The number of nucleated cells in each sample was estimated from the amplification of reference gene primers within the assay. To quantify the absolute abundance of each unique TCRbeta CDR3 rearrangement, sequence reads were collapsed and filtered. For each sample, productive Simpson clonality was calculated as the square root of Simpson's diversity index across productive rearrangements. TCRdb re-hosts the immuneACCESS table, in-frame sequences only. Its copies lack some clones; in the studies checked, an unresolved V gene accounts for under half of them, and the cause for the rest is not known. V, J and clone size derive from that table, while D and trimming were established from the DNA sequence. The sample table records about 300,000 clones; around 90% of these occur just once. The ten largest account for about 1.2% of the sample.

Whole blood was collected in K2EDTA tubes by collaborating institutions according to the institutions' own protocols. For TCRbeta analysis, collaborators shipped samples in one of three forms: frozen whole blood, isolated PBMCs, or DNA extracted from either of those sample types. For this clone: Its recognized antigen is unknown. The record has no base qualities; no much larger clone is one base away.

V is cut back by 6 bases and J by 8 bases, with 4 bases in the junction unmatched. The CDR3 spans 12 residues, from the cysteine through the phenylalanine. Only the CDR3 region is kept as DNA, spanning 36 bases read in frame from base 1. The germline V gene specifies MDHEN as CDR1 and SYDVKM as CDR2. The rearranged chain carries TRBV28 and TRBJ1-1, with 9 bases matching TRBD1. The receptor comes from a man between 65 and 79 years old with acute or convalescent COVID-19. The sequenced sample consisted of peripheral blood. The nucleotide sequence is TGTGCCAGCAGCACAGGGGGCCTCGAAGCTTTCTTT. This sequence encodes CASSTGGLEAFF.